The T cell receptor beta chain under discussion was sequenced for a study of sequential checkpoint blockade in melanoma (dated by TCRdb to the late 2010s). At the level of the whole study: Patients were assigned by 1:1 randomization to either first-line nivolumab followed by ipilimumab (arm A) or ipilimumab followed by nivolumab (arm B). Maintenance nivolumab came after both trial sequences.

What the research found in general, with its limitations: Larger, independent patient cohorts are needed to validate the response-prediction model that combines TCR metrics and mutation burden.

The CDR3 has 17 residues if both end residues are counted. The read is trimmed to its CDR3 DNA, 51 bases read in frame from base 1. V and J are trimmed by 5 bases and 6 bases, and the gene matches miss 12 bases of the junction. CDR1 and CDR2, per the germline V gene, are SGHVS and FNYEAQ. The treatment or condition label, read with the paper, signifies: randomized to nivolumab then ipilimumab (arm A) or the reverse (arm B). Prior DNA-damaging chemotherapy had not been received by any trial patient. A FACS Aria II flow cytometer was used to sort live CD3+CD8+ cells that were negative for CD19 and CD56 from thawed PBMCs. The samples were obtained from melanoma patients enrolled in CheckMate 064, an open-label, randomized phase II trial testing sequential checkpoint blockade. Peripheral blood mononuclear cells were collected by leukapheresis, purified using Ficoll-Paque, and frozen in human serum containing approximately 9.8% DMSO. Immediately after sorting, the purity of sorted blood CD3+CD8+ cells was verified to be >95%, after which DNA was extracted.

With respect to this clone: There is no known antigen for this receptor. This is likely a read error, given that the CDR3 carries no conserved phenylalanine or tryptophan at its end.

TCRbeta CDR3 regions were immunosequenced from genomic DNA with the immunoSEQ Assay. Before high-throughput sequencing, the genomic DNA was amplified using bias-controlled multiplex PCR. For the original study's pipeline: To quantify the absolute abundance of each unique TCRbeta CDR3 region, the sequences were collapsed and filtered. Clonality, defined as 1 minus Pielou's evenness, was calculated using productive rearrangements only. A previously published method was used to identify clones with significantly greater frequencies in on-treatment samples than in baseline samples. The source is immuneACCESS, and TCRdb retained only in-frame sequences with V and J called. Part of the clones is not carried over; for the studies checked, unresolved V genes explain less than half of this, and the remainder is unexplained. D and trimming come from the DNA, and the V and J calls and clone size come from that table. In all, the sample holds around 21,000 clones, and 65% to 85% of those were seen once. 10% of the sample belongs to the ten largest clones.

Recombination connected TRBV7-6 to TRBJ1-6; 8 bases in the junction line up with TRBD1. Sequencing used CD8+ T cells sorted from blood (inferred from file names), obtained from a patient given nivolumab and ipilimumab in sequence. This sequence was found in a human donor with melanoma. The CDR3 loop reads CASSDTGTGGFNSPLHY. The DNA is TGTGCCAGCAGCGACACCGGGACAGGTGGTTTTAATTCACCCCTCCACTAT.